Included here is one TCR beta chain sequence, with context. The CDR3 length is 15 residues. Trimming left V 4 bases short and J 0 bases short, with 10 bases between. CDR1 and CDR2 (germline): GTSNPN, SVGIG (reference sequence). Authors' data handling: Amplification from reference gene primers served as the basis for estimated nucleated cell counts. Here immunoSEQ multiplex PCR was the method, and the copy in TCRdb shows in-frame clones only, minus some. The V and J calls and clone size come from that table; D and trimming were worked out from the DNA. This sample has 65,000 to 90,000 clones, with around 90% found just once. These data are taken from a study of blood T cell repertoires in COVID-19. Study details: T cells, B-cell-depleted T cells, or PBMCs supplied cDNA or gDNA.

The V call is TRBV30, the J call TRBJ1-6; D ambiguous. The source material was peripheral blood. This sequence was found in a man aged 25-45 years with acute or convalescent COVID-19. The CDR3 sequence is CAWTPPSSYNSPLHF. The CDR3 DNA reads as TGTGCCTGGACCCCTCCTAGCTCCTATAATTCACCCCTCCACTTT.